What follows are 15 T cell receptor beta chains derived from one specimen sequenced in a study of blood T cell repertoires in COVID-19. TCRdb keeps only in-frame clones here, not all; method: immunoSEQ multiplex PCR. Of around 130,000 clones in the sample, about 88% are singletons; the top ten hold about 2.5%. Source material: PBMCs or T cells enriched from blood (not recorded which). These receptors were collected from a woman between 45 and 65 years old who had recovered from COVID-19.

The V and J genes are TRBV19 and TRBJ2-7, with D maybe TRBD2 (5 bases). Germline assignment: CDR1 LNHDA and CDR2 SQIVND (reference sequence). CDR3 length equals 14 residues. V lost 3 bases to trimming and J lost 4 bases, with 13 bases between them. Here the CDR3 DNA reads TGTGCCAGTAGTATCGGCCGGGGTCGGTACGAGCAGTACTTC. It specifies CASSIGRGRYEQYF.

This chain uses TRBV2 with TRBJ2-2, with 12 bases identical to TRBD2. This CDR3 has 20 residues. Losses at the gene ends were 7 bases for V and 0 bases for J; bases not matched to a gene: 15. The germline gives CDR1 SNHLY, CDR2 FYNNEI. DNA of the CDR3: TGTGCCAGCATTTTGAGGTCCCGACTAGCGGGGGCCCCGAACACCGGGGAGCTGTTTTTT. Translation gives CASILRSRLAGAPNTGELFF.

This chain connects TRBV7-9 to TRBJ2-2; 11 positions agree with TRBD1. CDR3 length equals 15 residues. The V and J ends lost 5 bases and 3 bases, in that order; junction bases with no gene match: 2. Germline CDR1 and CDR2: SEHNR and FQNEAQ (reference sequence). CDR3 residues: CASSMGQGDTGELFF. CDR3 nucleotide sequence: TGTGCCAGCAGCATGGGACAGGGGGACACCGGGGAGCTGTTTTTT.

The chain joins TRBV4-1 to TRBJ1-5, with D perhaps matching TRBD1 (6 bases). The CDR3 covers 15 residues. Germline-derived CDR1 and CDR2 are MGHRA and YSYEKL. The V and J ends lost 2 bases and 2 bases respectively, with 10 bases between them. The CDR3 DNA sequence: TGCGCCAGCAGCCAATGGGGGCGCGGCAATCAGCCCCAGCATTTT. Translating gives CASSQWGRGNQPQHF.

This rearrangement joins TRBV3-1 (or the pseudogene TRBV3-2) to TRBJ2-1; 8 bases map to TRBD2. The ends lost 1 base at V and 2 bases at J; junction bases unmatched: 7. CDR3 size: 17 residues. In germline, CDR1 is LGHDT, CDR2 YNNKEL (reference sequence). The CDR3 nucleotides read TGTGCCAGCAGCCAAGGCGCACCAGCGGGGGCCTACAATGAGCAGTTCTTC. It codes for CASSQGAPAGAYNEQFF.

The chain uses TRBV15 and TRBJ1-1; the D gene is possibly TRBD1 (5 bases). V was shortened by 0 bases and J by 4 bases, with 12 bases between the two germline ends. Germline values: CDR1 LNHNV, CDR2 YYDKDF (reference sequence). The CDR3 extends over 15 amino acids. The CDR3 bases are TGTGCCACCAGCAGAGATGGAGACAGATCCACTGAAGCTTTCTTT. Protein: CATSRDGDRSTEAFF.

The J gene is TRBJ2-5, the V gene TRBV11-2, with TRBD2 matching 8 bases. This CDR3 spans 14 amino acids. The germline V gene encodes CDR1 SGHAT and CDR2 FQNNGV. V shed 2 bases and J 1 base; nucleotides not matched to a gene: 0. DNA for the CDR3: TGTGCCAGCAGCTTAAGCGGGGGCCAAGAGACCCAGTACTTC. Its protein is CASSLSGGQETQYF.

This rearrangement joins TRBV18 to TRBJ1-3; no reliable D call. This CDR3 is built from 12 residues. The V gene lost 6 bases and the J gene lost 5 bases, with 8 bases spanning the gap. The germline gives CDR1 KGHSH, CDR2 LQKENI. CDR3 sequence (DNA): TGTGCCAGCTCCCCGTTAAGAAACACCATATATTTT. Translating it yields CASSPLRNTIYF.

This sequence joins TRBV6-5 and TRBJ1-4, with unresolved D. The CDR3 totals 14 residues. V lost 7 bases to trimming and J lost 3 bases, with 12 bases between them. CDR1 MNHEY and CDR2 SVGAGI come from the germline V gene. The CDR3 region is CASIKDGANEKLFF. CDR3 bases: TGTGCCAGCATTAAAGACGGGGCTAATGAAAAACTGTTTTTT.

The rearrangement links TRBV2 to TRBJ2-2; 8 bases match TRBD1. J lost 0 bases, V lost 1 base, and 7 bases had no gene match. CDR1 SNHLY and CDR2 FYNNEI come from the germline V gene. The CDR3 is made up of 18 amino acids. The CDR3 here is CASSEVGQGAANTGELFF. CDR3 nucleotides: TGTGCCAGCAGTGAAGTAGGACAGGGCGCCGCGAACACCGGGGAGCTGTTTTTT.

The chain combines TRBV7-9 with TRBJ1-4; 7 nucleotides agree with TRBD1. V was pared by 5 bases and J by 2 bases, with 8 bases of the junction left unmatched. The CDR3 has 16 residues. Germline V CDR1 and CDR2: SEHNR, FQNEAQ (reference sequence). CDR3 sequence (DNA): TGTGCCAGCAGCAAAGAGGGGGGACAGACTAATGAAAAACTGTTTTTT. Its translation is CASSKEGGQTNEKLFF.

This chain uses TRBV19 with TRBJ1-2; 8 nucleotides agree with TRBD1. The V segment lost 5 bases and the J segment 9 bases; nucleotides outside the gene matches: 5. This CDR3 comprises 12 residues. Germline values: CDR1 LNHDA, CDR2 SQIVND (reference sequence). CDR3 bases: TGTGCCAGTAGTTCAGGGGGCGCGAGCTACACCTTC. This translates into CASSSGGASYTF. Supplemented by reference TRBV19 and TRBJ1-2, the full variable domain reads DGGITQSPKYLFRKEGQNVTLSCEQNLNHDAMYWYRQDPGQGLRLIYYSQIVNDFQKGDIAEGYSVSREKKESFPLTVTSAQKNPTAFYLCASSSGGASYTFGSGTRLTVV.

The rearrangement uses TRBV4-1 and TRBJ1-5; D is possibly TRBD1 (5 bases). Trimming took off 0 bases at V and 3 bases at J, with 15 bases between the two ends. CDR3 length: 17 residues. Germline loops: CDR1 MGHRA, CDR2 YSYEKL. CDR3: CASSQDQARAYNQPQHF. CDR3 nucleotides: TGCGCCAGCAGCCAAGATCAGGCCAGGGCCTACAATCAGCCCCAGCATTTT.

The V gene is TRBV19, the J gene TRBJ1-1; TRBD1 is a possible D gene (5 bases). V was clipped by 4 bases and J by 0 bases, with 15 bases between them. CDR1 is LNHDA and CDR2 is SQIVND in the germline V gene (reference sequence). The CDR3 extends over 16 amino acids. In DNA, the CDR3 is TGTGCCAGTAGTACCTCCGCGGGACGGGTGAACACTGAAGCTTTCTTT. This sequence encodes CASSTSAGRVNTEAFF.

This sequence joins TRBV11-3 and TRBJ2-5, with 14 bases lining up with TRBD2. With V trimmed by 5 bases and J by 5 bases, 4 bases remained unmatched. The CDR3 length is 15 residues. The V gene's germline CDR1 is SGHNT and CDR2 YENEEA. The CDR3 nucleotides read TGTGCCAGCAGCCCTTGGACTAGCGGGGGGGAGACCCAGTACTTC. It is translated as CASSPWTSGGETQYF.